This T cell receptor (beta chain) stems from a study of identical twins. TCRdb analysed the 5' RACE reads with MiXCR anew, one entry per CDR3 protein. The sample consists of 570,000 or so distinct CDR3 sequences, 9% to 10% of them appearing once. The V gene lost 3 bases and the J gene lost 4 bases, with 17 bases spanning the gap. This CDR3 region has 15 residues. CDR1 is GTSNPN and CDR2 is SVGIG in the germline V gene (reference sequence). The sample holds a few counts of this clonotype. This same sample was also taken into another study, of yellow fever vaccine responses in identical twins.

The receptor was isolated from a woman aged 18-29 years in good health. The rearrangement joins TRBV30 to TRBJ2-3; D is undetermined. The sequencing sample was made of PBMCs. The CDR3 region has the DNA TGTGCCTGGAGCGAAATGTCCGGTTTAGCAGATACGCAGTATTTT. Its translation is CAWSEMSGLADTQYF.